This TCR beta chain was retrieved from a study of OX40 agonist ivuxolimab in advanced cancers. This CDR3 spans 18 amino acids. This clone has just a few counts. Libraries were prepared by immunoSEQ multiplex PCR; TCRdb keeps only in-frame clonotypes and omits some of them. In the table there are 55,000 to 80,000 clones, under 95% of which are singletons. The clonotype was recovered from an adult with an advanced solid tumor such as melanoma, head and neck, liver or kidney cancer. The sample here was CD4+ or CD8+ T cells sorted from blood, taken in a trial of the OX40 agonist ivuxolimab. J is TRBJ2-1 and V is TRBV21-1; the tabulated D call, TRBD2, remains unverified against the DNA. TRBV21-1 is assigned pseudogene status. The CDR3 DNA follows: TGTGCCAGCAGCGGGTCTACGGGCCTAGCGGGAGCCTACAATGAGCAGTTCTTC. It is translated as CASSGSTGLAGAYNEQFF.